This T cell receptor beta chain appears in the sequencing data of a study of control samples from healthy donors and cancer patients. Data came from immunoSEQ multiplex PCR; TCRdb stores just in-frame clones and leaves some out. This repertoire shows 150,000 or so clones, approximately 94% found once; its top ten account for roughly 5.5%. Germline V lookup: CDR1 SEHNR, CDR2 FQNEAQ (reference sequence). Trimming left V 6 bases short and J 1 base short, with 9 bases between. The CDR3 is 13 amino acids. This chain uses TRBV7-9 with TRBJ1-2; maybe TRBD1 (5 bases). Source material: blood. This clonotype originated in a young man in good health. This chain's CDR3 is CASRRGNNYGYTF. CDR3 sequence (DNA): TGTGCCAGCAGGAGGGGTAATAACTATGGCTACACCTTC.